The rows below give T cell receptor beta chains drawn from one sample of a study of regulatory T cells in long-lasting Graves disease. In TCRdb, the multiplex PCR reads were re-called with MiXCR into one record per CDR3 protein. Here the sample spans 400,000 to 550,000 distinct CDR3 sequences, about 17% being singletons. The sample was also reused in another study, on T cells in Graves' hyperthyroidism and ophthalmopathy.

Sample: peripheral blood mononuclear cells (PBMCs), taken at new diagnosis, from a patient treated with antithyroid drugs. Receptor source: a woman in her 30s with Graves disease. CDR3s include the opening cysteine and the closing phenylalanine or tryptophan. Fields, in order: V gene, clone size, D gene, J gene, CDR3 protein, CDR3 DNA. The D gene is left open where the match is weak. Clone size is given for some rows only: seen once, a few or many times, or a class if the clone is expanded.

TRBV7-9	many	TRBD2	TRBJ2-5	CASSMGGVRETQYF	TGTGCCAGCAGCATGGGGGGGGTTCGTGAGACCCAGTACTTC
TRBV9	.	TRBD1	TRBJ1-2	CASSATGAGTNYGYTF	TGTGCCAGCAGCGCCACAGGGGCGGGTACTAACTATGGCTACACCTTC
TRBV3-1	many	.	TRBJ2-7	CASSQDSPDLGQYF	TGTGCCAGCAGCCAAGATTCCCCCGACCTGGGGCAGTACTTC
TRBV19	.	TRBD2	TRBJ2-2	CASRTGTSGRGGELFF	TGTGCCAGTAGAACCGGGACTAGCGGGAGGGGCGGGGAGCTGTTTTTT
TRBV30	few	.	TRBJ2-6	CAWSRGSGANVLTF	TGTGCCTGGAGTCGGGGGTCTGGGGCCAACGTCCTGACTTTC
TRBV18	many	.	TRBJ1-2	CASSPRGDFIYGYTF	TGTGCCAGCTCACCACGGGGAGATTTTATCTATGGCTACACCTTC
TRBV7-9	.	TRBD1	TRBJ2-7	CASSHRDRPDEQYF	TGTGCCAGCAGCCACCGGGACAGGCCTGACGAGCAGTACTTC
TRBV30	few	.	TRBJ2-4	CAWTGAAKNIQYF	TGTGCCTGGACGGGGGCGGCCAAAAACATTCAGTACTTC
TRBV5-1	.	.	TRBJ2-5	CASKGPMGSRYF	TGCGCCAGCAAGGGACCCATGGGGAGCCGGTACTTC
TRBV29-1	many	.	TRBJ2-7	CSVLKGRPSSYEQYF	TGCAGCGTTCTAAAGGGAAGGCCAAGCTCCTACGAGCAGTACTTC
TRBV6-1	.	.	TRBJ2-2	CASSPNAWAGELFF	TGTGCCAGCAGTCCTAACGCTTGGGCCGGGGAGCTGTTTTTT
TRBV12-3/TRBV12-4	many	.	TRBJ2-2	CASSFPRAGNPTGELFF	TGTGCCAGCAGTTTTCCCCGAGCCGGGAACCCCACCGGGGAGCTGTTTTTT
TRBV5-1	.	TRBD1	TRBJ1-1	CASSETGFTEAFF	TGCGCCAGCAGCGAGACAGGGTTCACTGAAGCTTTCTTT
TRBV6-5	.	.	TRBJ1-1	CASSYSDRGPKAFF	TGTGCCAGCAGTTACTCGGATAGGGGCCCTAAAGCTTTCTTT
TRBV7-9	many	TRBD2	TRBJ2-1	CASSRLAGPGNEQFF	TGTGCCAGCAGCCGACTAGCGGGCCCCGGCAATGAGCAGTTCTTC
TRBV7-2	few	.	TRBJ2-7	CASSPRRGLGSYEQNF	TGTGCCAGCAGCCCTAGACGGGGGCTGGGATCCTACGAGCAGAACTTC
TRBV9	many	.	TRBJ2-1	CASSVSGLDREQFF	TGTGCCAGCAGCGTCTCCGGACTCGATCGGGAGCAGTTCTTC
TRBV6-1	.	TRBD2	TRBJ2-2	CASSKVSGSSGTGELFF	TGTGCCAGCAGTAAAGTCAGCGGGAGTTCGGGCACCGGGGAGCTGTTTTTT
TRBV19	few	TRBD1	TRBJ1-2	CASSRPGTGDDYGYTF	TGTGCCAGTAGTAGACCGGGGACAGGGGACGACTATGGCTACACCTTC
TRBV7-9	.	TRBD2	TRBJ2-1	CASSLVGRANRNNEQFF	TGTGCCAGCAGCTTAGTCGGGAGGGCCAATCGAAACAATGAGCAGTTCTTC
TRBV27	many	TRBD2	TRBJ2-1	CASSLAGVFGSEQFF	TGTGCCAGCAGCCTAGCGGGAGTATTCGGAAGTGAGCAGTTCTTC
TRBV3-1	many	.	TRBJ2-5	CASSQDREVRF	TGTGCCAGCAGCCAAGATCGAGAAGTGAGGTTC
TRBV19	once	.	TRBJ1-6	CASSPTLGRANSPLHF	TGTGCCAGTAGTCCGACTCTAGGGCGAGCCAATTCACCCCTCCACTTT
TRBV13	many	.	TRBJ2-3	CASSLFGLEDTDTQYF	TGTGCCAGCAGCTTATTTGGTTTGGAGGACACAGATACGCAGTATTTT
TRBV20-1	few	.	TRBJ1-5	CSARGGVGDNQPQHF	TGCAGTGCTCGGGGGGGTGTTGGGGACAATCAGCCCCAGCATTTT
TRBV9	.	.	TRBJ2-5	CASSVAQGIEETQYF	TGTGCCAGCAGCGTAGCACAGGGAATAGAGGAGACCCAGTACTTC
TRBV12-3/TRBV12-4	.	TRBD1	TRBJ1-5	CASGTGGGNQPQHF	TGTGCCAGCGGGACAGGGGGAGGCAATCAGCCCCAGCATTTT
TRBV28	many	.	TRBJ2-1	CASSLGPYGGQFF	TGTGCCAGCAGTTTGGGTCCCTATGGTGGGCAGTTCTTC
TRBV28	many	TRBD1	TRBJ2-7	CASSEDRDISYEQYF	TGTGCCAGCAGTGAGGACAGGGATATATCCTACGAGCAGTACTTC
TRBV5-8	.	TRBD1	TRBJ1-1	CASSSPRRTGDTEAFF	TGTGCCAGCAGCTCCCCCCGAAGGACAGGGGACACTGAAGCTTTCTTT
TRBV11-2	many	.	TRBJ1-6	CASSLSSTEDNSPLHF	TGTGCCAGCAGCTTATCCTCGACAGAGGATAATTCACCCCTCCACTTT
TRBV20-1	many	.	TRBJ2-3	CSAPTRRNTDTQYF	TGCAGTGCCCCCACGAGGAGGAACACAGATACGCAGTATTTT
TRBV2	many	TRBD1	TRBJ1-1	CASSEVTGAWNTEAFF	TGTGCCAGCAGTGAAGTCACAGGGGCCTGGAACACTGAAGCTTTCTTT
TRBV3-1	many	TRBD1	TRBJ2-4	CASSHRGDKNIQYF	TGTGCCAGCAGTCACAGGGGCGACAAAAACATTCAGTACTTC
TRBV18	many	.	TRBJ2-5	CASSKGPSETQYF	TGTGCCAGCTCAAAGGGACCTTCGGAGACCCAGTACTTC
TRBV9	few	TRBD2	TRBJ2-7	CASQRDYGYEQYF	TGTGCCAGCCAGAGGGACTACGGCTACGAGCAGTACTTC
TRBV13	few	.	TRBJ2-1	CASSTYYNEQFF	TGTGCCAGCAGCACCTACTACAATGAGCAGTTCTTC
TRBV6-2/TRBV6-3	many	.	TRBJ1-1	CASSEWTGGSKAFF	TGTGCCAGCAGTGAATGGACCGGCGGGTCGAAAGCTTTCTTT
TRBV24-1	many	TRBD2	TRBJ2-3	CATSDSYIRGGTDTQYF	TGTGCCACCAGTGATAGCTATATTCGCGGGGGGACAGATACGCAGTATTTT
TRBV24-1	many	.	TRBJ2-1	CATSDLWGNEQFF	TGTGCCACCAGTGATTTATGGGGGAATGAGCAGTTCTTC
TRBV28	few	TRBD1	TRBJ2-6	CASSPPTGDSGANVLTF	TGTGCCAGCAGTCCGCCCACAGGGGACTCTGGGGCCAACGTCCTGACTTTC
TRBV6-1	.	TRBD1	TRBJ1-5	CASSHGTGLSNQPQHF	TGTGCCAGCAGCCACGGGACAGGATTGAGCAATCAGCCCCAGCATTTT
TRBV28	many	TRBD2	TRBJ2-7	CASSVRLAGVNEQYF	TGTGCCAGCAGCGTAAGACTAGCGGGAGTCAACGAGCAGTACTTC
TRBV12-3/TRBV12-4	.	TRBD2	TRBJ2-2	CASSPEAGENVNTGELFF	TGTGCCAGCAGTCCCGAGGCGGGAGAGAACGTGAACACCGGGGAGCTGTTTTTT
TRBV9	.	.	TRBJ2-7	CASSVGSVVGEQYF	TGTGCCAGCAGCGTAGGTAGCGTTGTGGGCGAGCAGTACTTC
TRBV29-1	few	.	TRBJ1-2	CSVFPGSKRGYTF	TGCAGCGTTTTCCCAGGGAGTAAGAGGGGCTACACCTTC
TRBV4-3	.	.	TRBJ1-6	CASSQDGSSSYNSPLHF	TGCGCCAGCAGCCAAGATGGTTCAAGCTCCTATAATTCACCCCTCCACTTT
TRBV14	few	TRBD2	TRBJ2-1	CASSQGLADQFF	TGTGCCAGCAGCCAAGGGCTAGCGGATCAGTTCTTC
TRBV20-1	many	TRBD2	TRBJ2-1	CSARDILAGDNEQFF	TGCAGTGCTAGAGATATTCTAGCGGGTGACAATGAGCAGTTCTTC
TRBV11-2	many	.	TRBJ2-1	CASSPQWQGFNEQFF	TGTGCCAGCAGCCCACAGTGGCAGGGTTTCAATGAGCAGTTCTTC
TRBV11-2	many	.	TRBJ2-3	CASSLDTGRDTQYF	TGTGCCAGCAGCTTAGATACGGGGAGGGATACGCAGTATTTT
TRBV7-2	many	TRBD1	TRBJ2-7	CASRKTGQSDEQYF	TGTGCCAGCAGAAAGACGGGACAGTCGGACGAGCAGTACTTC
TRBV6-1	.	TRBD1	TRBJ1-1	CASSRGRGRTEAFF	TGTGCCAGCTCCCGCGGCAGGGGGAGAACTGAAGCTTTCTTT